This TCR beta chain originates from a study of CD8+ T cells in alopecia areata (dated by TCRdb to the late 2010s). Some background on the complete study: Treated patients were enrolled in an open-label pilot trial of oral tofacitinib, 5 to 10 mg twice daily, for moderate-to-severe alopecia areata. Tofacitinib was given for 6 to 18 months, followed by 6 months of follow-up off drug to assess delayed response and recurrence. Disease severity in treated patients was measured with the SALT score, which quantifies the percentage of affected scalp surface area. High-throughput TCRbeta sequencing was used to examine T cell clonal expansion in alopecia areata in both the C3H/HeJ mouse model and human patients. Scalp tissue and sorted CD4+ and CD8+ peripheral blood T cells from patchy and totalis/universalis alopecia areata patients and from healthy controls were covered by human TCRbeta sequencing. Biopsies were taken from tofacitinib-treated patients at baseline and at 4 and 24 weeks of treatment, and a later scalp biopsy was taken in several of the tofacitinib-treated patients. Clonality in the scalp was compared among normal scalp (n=4), patchy alopecia areata scalp (n=8), and alopecia totalis/universalis scalp (n=8). RNA came from the PAXgene miRNA kit for fixed scalp, the miRNeasy kit for PBMCs, and the RNeasy kit for mouse skin. TCRbeta CDR3 regions were amplified by immunoSEQ multiplex PCR using 35 Vbeta forward and 13 Jbeta reverse primers.

Comments on this clone: This receptor's antigen is unknown. No per-base quality is available; no much larger clone lies one base away.

Broader findings and caveats from the paper: Shared TCR sequences between patients were less evident than in mice, which may be partly attributable to HLA diversity in the patient population. Resident alphabeta T cells in normal human skin are also sequenced, complicating scalp TCR repertoire analysis, unlike mouse skin dominated by gammadelta T cells. Tofacitinib significantly decreased scalp clonality and the number of expanded CD8+ clones among the top 100 scalp clones. Lesional scalp, especially in alopecia totalis/universalis, showed higher clonality and more expanded CD8+ clones than normal scalp, suggesting antigenic drive. During tofacitinib treatment, many expanded lesional clones remained in scalp and blood, and this persistence may partly explain relapse after treatment is stopped. Because the treated cohort was small and had only one nonresponder, larger studies are needed to examine links between baseline CD8+ expansion and response.

The germline V gene supplies CDR1 LGHNA and CDR2 YSLEER. From the cysteine through the phenylalanine, the CDR3 covers 13 amino acids. Of the read, only the CDR3 DNA is kept; its 39 bases are in frame from base 1. The junction carries 0 bases between V and J, which are trimmed by 0 bases and 0 bases respectively. The sample's time point, from its label and the paper: about 4 weeks on oral tofacitinib. The meaning of the sample's treatment or condition label: oral pan-JAK inhibitor, 5-10 mg twice daily. Lesional scalp punch biopsies and peripheral blood were obtained from alopecia areata patients. After PBMCs were isolated by density centrifugation and stained for CD3, CD4 and CD8, a FACSAria was used to sort CD4+ and CD8+ T cells. The method was the immunoSEQ multiplex PCR assay. For TCR sequencing, RNA was extracted from every sample and reverse transcribed into cDNA to serve as template. First-strand cDNA was synthesized with SuperScript III using a 2:1 mix of oligo-dT and random hexamers. Amplification bias was assessed with a synthetic immune receptor repertoire, and residual bias was removed computationally. The published analysis was carried out like this. Raw reads were preprocessed to remove errors, and CDR3 was defined according to IMGT conventions as the region from the conserved cysteine to phenylalanine. Clonality was calculated as 1 minus Shannon entropy normalized by log2 of the number of productive unique TCRs. Whether scalp clones were CD4 or CD8 was inferred by matching scalp TCRbeta sequences against CD4 and CD8 repertoires sorted from blood. TCRdb limited this immuneACCESS table to in-frame rearrangements with V and J called. A share of clones is missing; checked studies link under half to unresolved V genes, and the rest is unexplained. For V, J and clone size, that table is used; D and trimming come from the DNA. Here the sample has 200,000 to 250,000 clones; around 65% occur a single time. The top ten hold 3.5% to 5% of the sample.

The TCR comes from a human donor with alopecia areata. Recombination connected TRBV4-3 to TRBJ1-5; no D gene is confidently identified. The material was CD4+ T cells sorted from blood, obtained at week 4, from a patient treated with tofacitinib. The DNA sequence is TGCGCCAGCAGCCAAGATAGCAATCAGCCCCAGCATTTT. It specifies CASSQDSNQPQHF.